This T cell receptor beta chain was recovered during a study of PD-L1 blockade in urothelial cancer. At the level of the study: Patients initiated atezolizumab in about 2014 at 1,200 mg intravenously every 3 weeks. Whole-study findings and limits: Below-median pretreatment blood TCR clonality was associated with improved progression-free and overall survival.

Assay used: immunoSEQ multiplex PCR; TCRdb lists only in-frame clones, some missing. In the table there are 50,000 to 65,000 clones, around 82% of which are singletons. This CDR3 is 13 amino acids long. Germline CDR1 reads SGHNT; CDR2 reads YENEEA. V was pared by 4 bases and J by 8 bases, with 12 bases between. With regard to this clone: The antigen is undetermined.

V usage is TRBV11-3 and J usage is TRBJ2-4, with D perhaps matching TRBD2 (6 bases). Sequences were derived from PBMCs, sampled around atezolizumab (anti-PD-L1) treatment. The TCR was taken from a man in his forties with urothelial cancer. The CDR3 loop is CASSSRPGDIQYF. For the CDR3, the DNA is TGTGCCAGCAGCTCACGGCCGGGGGACATTCAGTACTTC. Full variable domain (remainder filled in from reference TRBV11-3 and TRBJ2-4): EAGVVQSPRYKIIEKKQPVAFWCNPISGHNTLYWYLQNLGQGPELLIRYENEEAVDDSQLPKDRFSAERLKGVDSTLKIQPAELGDSAVYLCASSSRPGDIQYFGAGTRLSVL.